What follows are 5 T cell receptor beta chains derived from one specimen sequenced in a study of cytomegalovirus exposure and HLA in healthy donors. Primers: 60 Vbeta forward and 13 Jbeta reverse. Generated by immunoSEQ multiplex PCR, the TCRdb table keeps only in-frame clones and is missing some. The table lists fewer than 200,000 clones, around three quarters of them singletons. The sequenced material came from PBMCs. The receptors were sampled from a woman in her twenties or thirties in good health and CMV-seronegative.

A few counts support this clone. V is TRBV30 and J is TRBJ1-3; TRBD1 matches at 8 bases. The V gene end was trimmed by 5 bases and the J gene end by 0 bases; junction bases not matched to a gene: 3. From germline, CDR1 is GTSNPN and CDR2 SVGIG (reference sequence). The length of the CDR3 is 14 residues. The CDR3 DNA follows: TGTGCCTGGGCCACAGGGGGCTCTGGAAACACCATATATTTT. Residues: CAWATGGSGNTIYF.

This clone was observed a few times. This chain uses TRBV10-3 with TRBJ2-3; 13 bases line up with TRBD2. Unmatched junction bases numbered 0, after V lost 6 bases and J lost 3 bases. Germline CDR1 is ENHRY and CDR2 is SYGVKD. The CDR3 totals 14 residues. CDR3 sequence (DNA): TGTGCCATCAGGACTAGCGGGGGGACAGATACGCAGTATTTT. This gives the protein CAIRTSGGTDTQYF.

The genes are TRBV18 and TRBJ1-2; TRBD1 aligns across 9 bases. The CDR3 runs 15 residues. CDR1 KGHSH and CDR2 LQKENI come from the germline V gene. Germline trimming cut 6 bases from V and 2 bases from J; bases unmatched to any gene: 7. Written as DNA, the CDR3 is TGTGCCAGCTCTCGTACAGGGGGCAGGAACTATGGCTACACCTTC. Its protein is CASSRTGGRNYGYTF.

The V call is TRBV6-5, the J call TRBJ1-5, with 10 bases that match TRBD1. Germline V gene sequence: CDR1 MNHEY, CDR2 SVGAGI. This CDR3 has 15 residues. The V gene end was trimmed by 5 bases and the J gene end by 1 base; junction bases not matched to a gene: 2. This chain's CDR3 is CASSADRGSNQPQHF. The DNA for the CDR3 is TGTGCCAGCAGTGCGGACAGGGGGAGCAATCAGCCCCAGCATTTT.

The V gene is TRBV6-5, the J gene TRBJ2-5, with 10 bases that match TRBD1. The CDR3 loop spans 15 amino acids. Germline V gene data show CDR1 as MNHEY and CDR2 as SVGAGI. V trimming: 6 bases; J trimming: 5 bases; junction bases outside the gene matches: 9. The chain's CDR3 is CASRRGTGVGETQYF. The CDR3 nucleotides are TGTGCCAGCAGAAGAGGGACAGGGGTGGGGGAGACCCAGTACTTC.